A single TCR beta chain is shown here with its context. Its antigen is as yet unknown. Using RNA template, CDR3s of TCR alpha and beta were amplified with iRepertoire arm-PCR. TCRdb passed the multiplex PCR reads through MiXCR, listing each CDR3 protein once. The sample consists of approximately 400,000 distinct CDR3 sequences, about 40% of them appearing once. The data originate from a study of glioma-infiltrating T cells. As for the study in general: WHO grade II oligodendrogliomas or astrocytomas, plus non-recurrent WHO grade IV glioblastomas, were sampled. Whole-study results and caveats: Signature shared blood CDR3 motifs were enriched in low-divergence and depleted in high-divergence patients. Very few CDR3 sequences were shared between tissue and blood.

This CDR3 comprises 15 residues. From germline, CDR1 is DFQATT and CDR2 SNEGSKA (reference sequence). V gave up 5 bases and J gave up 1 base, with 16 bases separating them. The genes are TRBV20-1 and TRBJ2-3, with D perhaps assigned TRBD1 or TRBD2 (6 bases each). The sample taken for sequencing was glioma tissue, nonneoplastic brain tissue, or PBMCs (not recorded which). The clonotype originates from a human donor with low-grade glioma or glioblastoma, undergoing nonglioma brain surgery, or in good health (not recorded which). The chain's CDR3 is CSALGGQGRTDTQYF. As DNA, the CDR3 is TGCAGTGCTCTAGGGGGGCAGGGCCGCACAGATACGCAGTATTTT.